This T cell receptor beta chain was identified during a study of blood T cells in healthy people across ages. The donors, healthy Caucasians from Russia, were aged roughly 6 to 95. This clonotype was detected only a few times. Germline assignment: CDR1 MNHEY and CDR2 SVGEGT. This CDR3 is 15 amino acids long. V shed 0 bases and J 11 bases; nucleotides not matched to a gene: 9. PCR was performed a second time for about 6 to 11 cycles using a sample-barcoded 5' primer and a J-beta primer mix. TCRdb used MiXCR to reprocess the 5' RACE reads, holding one entry per CDR3 protein. The sample consists of hundreds of thousands of distinct CDR3 sequences, around 45% of them appearing once.

Sequences were obtained from blood. The TCR originated in a woman aged 60 to 75 in good health. The V gene is TRBV6-2 or TRBV6-3, the J gene TRBJ2-5; 10 positions match TRBD2. The CDR3 protein is CASSYSTSGTWEQYF. The CDR3 DNA reads as TGTGCCAGCAGTTACTCCACTAGCGGGACTTGGGAGCAGTACTTC.